Ten or more counts support the clone carrying this T cell receptor (beta chain). The sample belongs to a study of molecular identifiers for immune sequencing clone quantification. The CD8+CD4-CCR7+CD45RA+ phenotype defined the sorted naive CD8 T cells. CDR1 PRHDT and CDR2 FYEKMQ come from the germline V gene (reference sequence). This CDR3 is 13 amino acids long. The J segment lost 12 bases and the V segment lost 5 bases, leaving 8 bases of the junction unmatched. MiXCR, applied by TCRdb to the PCR reads, yields one record per CDR3 protein. This sample has 70,000 to 90,000 distinct CDR3 sequences, with 21% found just once.

The source of this sequence is a human donor in good health. Some libraries in this study had Jurkat cell RNA spiked in. The V and J genes are TRBV13 and TRBJ2-7, with TRBD2 matching over 12 bases. Sequencing was performed on naive CD8+ T cells from blood, with Jurkat cell RNA spiked in. Specified subset: FACS-sorted CD8+CD4-CCR7+CD45RA+ naive T cells. CDR3 in DNA: TGTGCCAGCAGCGACGGACTAGCGGGATCCCCGTACTTC. This translates into CASSDGLAGSPYF.